This is a list of T cell receptor beta chains from one sample in a study of blood T cell repertoires in COVID-19. Assay used: immunoSEQ multiplex PCR; TCRdb lists only in-frame clones, some missing. The table includes over 250,000 clones, approximately 88% detected once. The source material was peripheral blood. These receptors were taken from a man between 50 and 59 years old with acute or convalescent COVID-19. Both conserved end residues are part of each CDR3. The order of the fields is CDR3 protein, CDR3 DNA, clone size, J gene, D gene, V gene. A D gene is named only where the DNA matches it firmly. Where a row states a size, it is once, few, many or the class of an expanded clone; other rows omit it.

cdr3_aa: CASSIGRGARTYEQYF
cdr3_nt: TGTGCCAGTAGTATAGGGAGGGGCGCGAGGACCTACGAGCAGTACTTC
clone_size: -
j_call: TRBJ2-7
d_call: -
v_call: TRBV19

cdr3_aa: CASSPGADNQPQHF
cdr3_nt: TGTGCCAGCAGCCCAGGGGCAGACAATCAGCCCCAGCATTTT
clone_size: -
j_call: TRBJ1-5
d_call: -
v_call: TRBV6-5

cdr3_aa: CASSVDPVTYEQYF
cdr3_nt: TGTGCCAGCAGCGTAGATCCAGTTACCTACGAGCAGTACTTC
clone_size: -
j_call: TRBJ2-7
d_call: -
v_call: TRBV9

cdr3_aa: CASSLDSQGRDIQYF
cdr3_nt: TGCGCCAGCAGCTTGGATAGCCAGGGTAGGGACATTCAGTACTTC
clone_size: once
j_call: TRBJ2-4
d_call: -
v_call: TRBV5-1

cdr3_aa: CATAASRGNIQYF
cdr3_nt: TGTGCCACGGCCGCCAGTCGGGGAAACATTCAGTACTTC
clone_size: -
j_call: TRBJ2-4
d_call: -
v_call: TRBV10-3

cdr3_aa: CASSPIRGQGYGYTF
cdr3_nt: TGTGCCAGCAGTCCCATTAGGGGACAGGGCTATGGCTACACCTTC
clone_size: -
j_call: TRBJ1-2
d_call: TRBD1
v_call: TRBV6-5

cdr3_aa: CSASRTGNTGELFF
cdr3_nt: TGCAGTGCTAGTAGGACAGGCAACACCGGGGAGCTGTTTTTT
clone_size: -
j_call: TRBJ2-2
d_call: TRBD1
v_call: TRBV20-1

cdr3_aa: CSVEAAGLTQYF
cdr3_nt: TGCAGCGTTGAAGCGGCGGGACTGACCCAGTACTTC
clone_size: -
j_call: TRBJ2-5
d_call: -
v_call: TRBV29-1

cdr3_aa: CASSRLAGDTGELFF
cdr3_nt: TGTGCTAGCAGCCGACTAGCGGGGGACACCGGGGAGCTGTTTTTT
clone_size: -
j_call: TRBJ2-2
d_call: TRBD2
v_call: TRBV7-7

cdr3_aa: CASSRGTANRLRTEAFF
cdr3_nt: TGTGCCAGCAGCCGAGGGACAGCCAATAGACTGAGGACTGAAGCTTTCTTT
clone_size: once
j_call: TRBJ1-1
d_call: TRBD1
v_call: TRBV7-8

cdr3_aa: CATSPRGGTEAFF
cdr3_nt: TGTGCCACCAGCCCTAGGGGGGGGACTGAAGCTTTCTTT
clone_size: -
j_call: TRBJ1-1
d_call: -
v_call: TRBV24-1

cdr3_aa: CASSMEGPRTEAFF
cdr3_nt: TGTGCCAGTAGTATGGAGGGGCCGCGCACTGAAGCTTTCTTT
clone_size: -
j_call: TRBJ1-1
d_call: -
v_call: TRBV19

cdr3_aa: CASSIAGGGIKTQYF
cdr3_nt: TGTGCCAGTAGTATAGCAGGGGGCGGGATAAAGACCCAGTACTTC
clone_size: -
j_call: TRBJ2-5
d_call: TRBD1
v_call: TRBV19

cdr3_aa: CASSLARCYF
cdr3_nt: TGTGCCAGCAGCTTAGCGCGGTGTTACTTC
clone_size: -
j_call: TRBJ2-4
d_call: -
v_call: TRBV7-8